This T cell receptor (beta chain) was sequenced in a study of blood T cell repertoires in COVID-19. Whole-study context: T cells, B-cell-depleted T cells, or PBMCs provided the cDNA or gDNA that served as material.

Per the study methods: The authors estimated nucleated cell counts from reference gene primer amplification. The repertoire was sequenced with immunoSEQ multiplex PCR; TCRdb's copy has only in-frame clones and lacks some. Clone size and the V and J calls come from that table; the DNA yielded D and trimming. Altogether about 160,000 clones are present, 70% to 85% being singletons, with the ten largest covering approximately 22%. This CDR3 region has 16 residues. Germline CDR1 and CDR2: MDHEN and SYDVKM. Trimming removed 5 bases from V and 6 bases from J; junction bases left unmatched: 11. This TCR was sampled from a woman aged 80 or over with acute or convalescent COVID-19. Sequenced: peripheral blood. The chain has TRBV28 and TRBJ1-5; 9 nucleotides match TRBD1. The CDR3 coding sequence is TGTGCCAGCAGTCCGGAGGACAGGGGTCGGGGTCAGCCCCAGCATTTT. It specifies CASSPEDRGRGQPQHF.